A selection of T cell receptor beta chains follows, all from one sample in a study of T cells in Graves' hyperthyroidism and ophthalmopathy. TCRdb reprocessed the multiplex PCR reads with MiXCR, giving one entry per CDR3 protein. The repertoire includes under 300,000 distinct CDR3 sequences, approximately 14% of them detected once, and under 35% sits in the top ten. Sequences were obtained from blood. The receptor set was obtained from a woman between 50 and 59 years old with Graves' hyperthyroidism that later progressed to Graves' ophthalmopathy. Both conserved end residues are part of each CDR3. D genes are given only for firm matches. Not all rows give a size; the values are once, few, many and, for expanded clones, a class.

clone size: few; J gene: TRBJ2-7; D gene: TRBD1; V gene: TRBV11-2; CDR3 DNA: TGTGCCAGCAGCTTAGAGGGACAGGAACTCTACGAGCAGTACTTC; CDR3 protein: CASSLEGQELYEQYF
clone size: many; J gene: TRBJ2-7; D gene: .; V gene: TRBV7-2; CDR3 DNA: TGTGCCAGCAGACTCACGGGGACGGGATCCTACGAGCAGTACTTC; CDR3 protein: CASRLTGTGSYEQYF
clone size: few; J gene: TRBJ1-2; D gene: .; V gene: TRBV5-6; CDR3 DNA: TGTGCCAGCAGCTTAGCGATTCCTTGGGTAGCCGACTATGGCTACACCTTC; CDR3 protein: CASSLAIPWVADYGYTF
clone size: .; J gene: TRBJ2-5; D gene: TRBD1; V gene: TRBV20-1; CDR3 DNA: TGCAGTGCTAGAGGGGACAGCCAAGAGACCCAGTACTTC; CDR3 protein: CSARGDSQETQYF
clone size: many; J gene: TRBJ2-1; D gene: .; V gene: TRBV7-6; CDR3 DNA: TGTGCCAGCAGCTTATACCCGCCGGACCTCTACAATGAGCAGTTCTTC; CDR3 protein: CASSLYPPDLYNEQFF
clone size: many; J gene: TRBJ2-1; D gene: TRBD1; V gene: TRBV6-2/TRBV6-3; CDR3 DNA: TGTGCCAGCAGTTACCCAACAGGGGCCCATGAGCAGTTCTTC; CDR3 protein: CASSYPTGAHEQFF
clone size: many; J gene: TRBJ1-1; D gene: .; V gene: TRBV20-1; CDR3 DNA: TGCAGTGCCTCTGGAAGTACAGTTGAAGCTTTCTTT; CDR3 protein: CSASGSTVEAFF
clone size: many; J gene: TRBJ1-4; D gene: .; V gene: TRBV10-3; CDR3 DNA: TGTGCCACCCGGGACGGACAAACAGTGTTGGCTAATGAAAAACTGTTTTTT; CDR3 protein: CATRDGQTVLANEKLFF
clone size: many; J gene: TRBJ2-5; D gene: .; V gene: TRBV2; CDR3 DNA: TGTGCCAGCAAAAGGGAGGTGGAGACCCAGTACTTC; CDR3 protein: CASKREVETQYF
clone size: many; J gene: TRBJ1-2; D gene: .; V gene: TRBV12-3/TRBV12-4; CDR3 DNA: TGTGCCAGCAGCCCCCGGGGGGTACGCTATAAAGACTATGGCTACACCTTC; CDR3 protein: CASSPRGVRYKDYGYTF
clone size: many; J gene: TRBJ2-2; D gene: .; V gene: TRBV10-3; CDR3 DNA: TGTGCCATCAGTGGGGGCGGGATGAACACCGGGGAGCTGTTTTTT; CDR3 protein: CAISGGGMNTGELFF
clone size: many; J gene: TRBJ1-5; D gene: TRBD1; V gene: TRBV20-1; CDR3 DNA: TGCAGTGCTACCCCCCCGGGACAGCGGTATCAGCCCCAGCATTTT; CDR3 protein: CSATPPGQRYQPQHF
clone size: many; J gene: TRBJ2-7; D gene: .; V gene: TRBV11-1; CDR3 DNA: TGTGCCAGCGGGAAGAGCCGCTACGAGCAGTACTTC; CDR3 protein: CASGKSRYEQYF
clone size: many; J gene: TRBJ2-7; D gene: TRBD2; V gene: TRBV6-1; CDR3 DNA: TGTGCCAGCAGTGAAGCGGTGAGCGGGAGCTACGAGCAGTACTTC; CDR3 protein: CASSEAVSGSYEQYF
clone size: many; J gene: TRBJ1-3; D gene: .; V gene: TRBV30; CDR3 DNA: TGTGCCTGGAGCAGGAGCTCTGGAAACACCATATATTTT; CDR3 protein: CAWSRSSGNTIYF
clone size: many; J gene: TRBJ1-3; D gene: .; V gene: TRBV6-1; CDR3 DNA: TGTGCCAGCAGTGAGGGGAATGGAAACACCATATATTTT; CDR3 protein: CASSEGNGNTIYF
clone size: many; J gene: TRBJ1-1; D gene: .; V gene: TRBV11-3; CDR3 DNA: TGTGCCAGCAGCCCCGCTCATGAGGCGGGGGCTGGAACTGAAGCTTTCTTT; CDR3 protein: CASSPAHEAGAGTEAFF
clone size: few; J gene: TRBJ1-1; D gene: TRBD1; V gene: TRBV10-2; CDR3 DNA: TGCGCCAGCAGTGAGTTTGCAGGGGGCACTGAAGCTTTCTTT; CDR3 protein: CASSEFAGGTEAFF
clone size: many; J gene: TRBJ2-3; D gene: .; V gene: TRBV2; CDR3 DNA: TGTGCCAGCAAGGGCGGTTACACAGATACGCAGTATTTT; CDR3 protein: CASKGGYTDTQYF
clone size: .; J gene: TRBJ1-4; D gene: TRBD1; V gene: TRBV5-4; CDR3 DNA: TGTGCCAGCAGCCCACAGGGGTCTAATGAAAAACTGTTTTTT; CDR3 protein: CASSPQGSNEKLFF
clone size: many; J gene: TRBJ2-1; D gene: TRBD2; V gene: TRBV5-4; CDR3 DNA: TGTGCCAGCAGCTTACTAGCGCGCAATGAGCAGTTCTTC; CDR3 protein: CASSLLARNEQFF
clone size: many; J gene: TRBJ2-2; D gene: .; V gene: TRBV28; CDR3 DNA: TGTGCCAGCAGTCCATGGGTTCTCCTCACCGGGGAGCTGTTTTTT; CDR3 protein: CASSPWVLLTGELFF
clone size: .; J gene: TRBJ2-6; D gene: .; V gene: TRBV9; CDR3 DNA: TGTGCCAGCAGCCTGGGACTCTTTTCCTCTGGGGCCAACGTCCTGACTTTC; CDR3 protein: CASSLGLFSSGANVLTF
clone size: many; J gene: TRBJ2-1; D gene: .; V gene: TRBV20-1; CDR3 DNA: TGCAGTGCACACCGAGGAGCTGCCTACAATGAGCAGTTCTTC; CDR3 protein: CSAHRGAAYNEQFF
clone size: many; J gene: TRBJ2-5; D gene: TRBD1; V gene: TRBV10-3; CDR3 DNA: TGTGCCATCAGTTGGGACAGGGGTGGCGAAGAGACCCAGTACTTC; CDR3 protein: CAISWDRGGEETQYF
clone size: many; J gene: TRBJ2-1; D gene: .; V gene: TRBV27; CDR3 DNA: TGTGCCAGCAGTTTATCTAGCGGTCACCTCTACAATGAGCAGTTCTTC; CDR3 protein: CASSLSSGHLYNEQFF
clone size: many; J gene: TRBJ2-2; D gene: .; V gene: TRBV27; CDR3 DNA: TGTGCCAGCAGGACCTTGTTCAACACCGGGGAGCTGTTTTTT; CDR3 protein: CASRTLFNTGELFF
clone size: many; J gene: TRBJ2-7; D gene: TRBD1; V gene: TRBV7-2; CDR3 DNA: TGTGCCAGCAGCTTCGGGACAGGGGGCGCCTACGAGCAGTACTTC; CDR3 protein: CASSFGTGGAYEQYF
clone size: many; J gene: TRBJ2-5; D gene: TRBD2; V gene: TRBV10-3; CDR3 DNA: TGTGCCACCCGCAGTGTAGGACTAGCGGGAGAATTAGGGGAGACCCAGTACTTC; CDR3 protein: CATRSVGLAGELGETQYF
clone size: few; J gene: TRBJ2-7; D gene: TRBD2; V gene: TRBV27; CDR3 DNA: TGTGCCAGCAGTTTACGGGGGGTACGGTACGAGCAGTACTTC; CDR3 protein: CASSLRGVRYEQYF
clone size: many; J gene: TRBJ2-3; D gene: TRBD2; V gene: TRBV20-1; CDR3 DNA: TGCAGTGCTAGTAGCGGGAGGGGCCCGTATACAGATACGCAGTATTTT; CDR3 protein: CSASSGRGPYTDTQYF
clone size: many; J gene: TRBJ2-2; D gene: .; V gene: TRBV7-3; CDR3 DNA: TGTGCCAGCAGCTCCGGGGAGCAGAACACCGGGGAGCTGTTTTTT; CDR3 protein: CASSSGEQNTGELFF
clone size: .; J gene: TRBJ1-6; D gene: .; V gene: TRBV27; CDR3 DNA: TGTGCCAGCAGTTTATTAATGTCCGGGTACAATTCACCCCTCCACTTT; CDR3 protein: CASSLLMSGYNSPLHF
clone size: many; J gene: TRBJ2-7; D gene: TRBD2; V gene: TRBV5-1; CDR3 DNA: TGCGCCAGCAGCTTGGCCGGGACTAGCGGGAAGGGCTACGAGCAGTACTTC; CDR3 protein: CASSLAGTSGKGYEQYF
clone size: many; J gene: TRBJ2-5; D gene: .; V gene: TRBV7-3; CDR3 DNA: TGTGCCAGCAGCTTAAATCAGGGTCCCTGGGAGACCCAGTACTTC; CDR3 protein: CASSLNQGPWETQYF
clone size: many; J gene: TRBJ1-4; D gene: .; V gene: TRBV7-9; CDR3 DNA: TGTGCCAGCAGCACAAGCGTTGGCACTAATGAAAAACTGTTTTTT; CDR3 protein: CASSTSVGTNEKLFF
clone size: .; J gene: TRBJ2-3; D gene: TRBD2; V gene: TRBV28; CDR3 DNA: TGTGCCAGCAGTTTATGGCGTCTAGCGGGAGCAGATACGCAGTATTTT; CDR3 protein: CASSLWRLAGADTQYF
clone size: .; J gene: TRBJ2-1; D gene: .; V gene: TRBV5-1; CDR3 DNA: TGCGCCAGCAGCCCTTTCGGCAAAGATGAGCAGTTCTTC; CDR3 protein: CASSPFGKDEQFF
clone size: many; J gene: TRBJ1-4; D gene: .; V gene: TRBV20-1; CDR3 DNA: TGCAGTGCTAGAGCGGGGACGCCGGGATCTGAAAAACTGTTTTTT; CDR3 protein: CSARAGTPGSEKLFF
clone size: many; J gene: TRBJ2-5; D gene: .; V gene: TRBV12-3/TRBV12-4; CDR3 DNA: TGTGCCAGCAGTTTAGGCTACAAAGAGACCCAGTACTTC; CDR3 protein: CASSLGYKETQYF
clone size: .; J gene: TRBJ2-2; D gene: .; V gene: TRBV7-3; CDR3 DNA: TGTGCCAGCAGCTTAAGCAGGGACGGCACCGGGGAGCTGTTTTTT; CDR3 protein: CASSLSRDGTGELFF
clone size: many; J gene: TRBJ2-3; D gene: .; V gene: TRBV2; CDR3 DNA: TGTGCCAGCAGCCCCCCGTTCACCCGAAACACAGATACGCAGTATTTT; CDR3 protein: CASSPPFTRNTDTQYF
clone size: many; J gene: TRBJ1-4; D gene: .; V gene: TRBV5-1; CDR3 DNA: TGCGCCAGCAGCTTGGGGGTAGGAACTAATGAAAAACTGTTTTTT; CDR3 protein: CASSLGVGTNEKLFF
clone size: many; J gene: TRBJ2-1; D gene: TRBD2; V gene: TRBV2; CDR3 DNA: TGTGCCAGCACGGTAGCGGGCGGGAATGAGCAGTTCTTC; CDR3 protein: CASTVAGGNEQFF
clone size: many; J gene: TRBJ2-2; D gene: .; V gene: TRBV30; CDR3 DNA: TGTGCCAGCGGGGAGCTGTTTTTT; CDR3 protein: CASGELFF
clone size: .; J gene: TRBJ2-7; D gene: TRBD2; V gene: TRBV20-1; CDR3 DNA: TGCAGTACAACCGGGACTAGCGGGAGCTCCGGGCAGTACTTC; CDR3 protein: CSTTGTSGSSGQYF
clone size: many; J gene: TRBJ1-3; D gene: .; V gene: TRBV6-1; CDR3 DNA: TGTGCCAGCAGTGAGGCACTTTCTGGAAACACCATATATTTT; CDR3 protein: CASSEALSGNTIYF
clone size: many; J gene: TRBJ2-1; D gene: .; V gene: TRBV5-6; CDR3 DNA: TGTGCCAGCAGCTTTAACCCACATGAGCAGTTCTTC; CDR3 protein: CASSFNPHEQFF
clone size: many; J gene: TRBJ2-7; D gene: TRBD1; V gene: TRBV20-1; CDR3 DNA: TGCAGTGCTAGAGATCCCCAGGGGGCATCCTACGAGCAGTACTTC; CDR3 protein: CSARDPQGASYEQYF
clone size: many; J gene: TRBJ1-2; D gene: .; V gene: TRBV28; CDR3 DNA: TGTGCCAGCATCGCCCAGGGGACTAACTATGGCTACACCTTC; CDR3 protein: CASIAQGTNYGYTF
clone size: many; J gene: TRBJ2-5; D gene: .; V gene: TRBV20-1; CDR3 DNA: TGCAGTGCTAGAGAGGAAGGGGAATTTAGGGAGACCCAGTACTTC; CDR3 protein: CSAREEGEFRETQYF
clone size: .; J gene: TRBJ1-1; D gene: .; V gene: TRBV3-1; CDR3 DNA: TGTGCCAGCAGCCAAGTTTCGGATGAAGCTTTCTTT; CDR3 protein: CASSQVSDEAFF
clone size: once; J gene: TRBJ1-2; D gene: TRBD1; V gene: TRBV6-2/TRBV6-3; CDR3 DNA: TGTGCCAGCATCGGGACAGGCTATGGCTACACCTTC; CDR3 protein: CASIGTGYGYTF
clone size: many; J gene: TRBJ1-1; D gene: .; V gene: TRBV20-1; CDR3 DNA: TGCAGTGCCACAAGACGGGGAGTCAACACTGAAGCTTTCTTT; CDR3 protein: CSATRRGVNTEAFF